The 24 T cell receptor beta chains below all came from one sample that was sequenced in a study of CD8 T cells in ankylosing spondylitis. TCRdb redid the calling of the 5' RACE reads with MiXCR, one entry per CDR3 protein. The sample has under 250,000 distinct CDR3 sequences, approximately 7.6% seen once. Sequencing used blood, either unsorted or a sorted T cell fraction (not recorded which). These receptors originate from a female donor with ankylosing spondylitis or in good health (not recorded which).

This clonotype turned up a few times. The DNA for the CDR3 is TGTGCCAGCAGCCTAAGTTATGGACGGAGTTCCAATGAGCAGTTCTTC. Amino acids: CASSLSYGRSSNEQFF. The chain joins TRBV7-9 to TRBJ2-1; unclear D gene. This CDR3 spans 16 amino acids. Germline V gives CDR1 SEHNR, CDR2 FQNEAQ (reference sequence). V lost 5 bases to trimming and J lost 6 bases, with 20 bases between them. Drawing the rest from reference TRBV7-9 and TRBJ2-1, the complete variable domain is DTGVSQNPRHKITKRGQNVTFRCDPISEHNRLYWYRQTLGQGPEFLTYFQNEAQLEKSRLLSDRFSAERPKGSFSTLEIQRTEQGDSAMYLCASSLSYGRSSNEQFFGPGTRLTVL.

This clonotype was seen at least ten times. J is TRBJ2-3 and V is TRBV28; 10 bases map to TRBD2. This CDR3 is built from 17 residues. Germline CDR1 reads MDHEN; CDR2 reads SYDVKM. V lost 3 bases, J lost 6 bases, and 12 bases stayed unmatched. Here the CDR3 reads CASSFVKSSGRGDTQYF. CDR3 sequence (DNA): TGTGCCAGCAGTTTCGTGAAATCTAGCGGGAGAGGGGATACGCAGTATTTT.

This clonotype was detected ten times or more. The chain has TRBV7-9 and TRBJ2-5; D is perhaps TRBD2 (5 bases). Germline CDR1 SEHNR, CDR2 FQNEAQ (reference sequence). Trimming stripped 7 bases from V and 0 bases from J, with 12 bases between. CDR3 length: 14 residues. The CDR3 region is CASIPAVYQETQYF. DNA for the CDR3: TGTGCCAGCATTCCAGCGGTGTACCAAGAGACCCAGTACTTC.

The sample holds many counts of this clonotype. The CDR3 loop reads CSAYRGRGNQPQHF. CDR3 bases: TGCAGTGCTTACAGGGGGCGAGGCAATCAGCCCCAGCATTTT. The V gene is TRBV20-1, the J gene TRBJ1-5; 9 bases match TRBD1. Germline loops: CDR1 DFQATT, CDR2 SNEGSKA (reference sequence). The CDR3 contains 14 residues. Trimming removed 5 bases from V and 2 bases from J; junction bases left unmatched: 4.

This clonotype was picked up many times. The rearrangement uses TRBV5-1 and TRBJ2-3; 8 bases align to TRBD2. Germline V gene lookup returns CDR1 SGHRS and CDR2 YFSETQ. Trimming removed 6 bases from V and 3 bases from J; junction bases left unmatched: 6. The CDR3 is 14 amino acids. The CDR3 reads CASNGAGVTDTQYF. CDR3 nucleotide sequence: TGCGCCAGCAATGGAGCGGGAGTGACAGATACGCAGTATTTT.

This clonotype appeared many times. The CDR3 region is CASSLARDRRNSPLHF. The CDR3 DNA is TGTGCCAGCAGCTTAGCCCGGGACAGGAGAAATTCACCCCTCCACTTT. This chain connects TRBV7-2 to TRBJ1-6, with 8 bases that match TRBD1. The junction had 5 bases not matched to a gene; V was cut back by 0 bases and J by 7 bases. The germline V gene encodes CDR1 SGHTA and CDR2 FQGNSA. There are 16 residues in the CDR3. The whole variable domain, remainder taken from reference TRBV7-2 and TRBJ1-6, is GAGVSQSPSNKVTEKGKDVELRCDPISGHTALYWYRQSLGQGLEFLIYFQGNSAPDKSGLPSDRFSAERTGGSVSTLTIQRTQQEDSAVYLCASSLARDRRNSPLHFGNGTRLTVT.

In its sample, this clonotype was seen many times. CDR3 sequence: CASKGLPDTEAFF. The CDR3 nucleotides read TGCGCCAGCAAAGGGCTCCCGGACACTGAAGCTTTCTTT. The genes are TRBV5-1 and TRBJ1-1, with unresolved D. The V end lost 6 bases, the J end lost 3 bases, and 12 bases lay between the germline ends. Germline V lookup: CDR1 SGHRS, CDR2 YFSETQ. The CDR3 spans 13 residues.

This clonotype was counted ten times or more. This chain connects TRBV4-3 to TRBJ2-7, with 10 bases identical to TRBD2. Germline V gives CDR1 LGHNA, CDR2 YSLEER. CDR3 length: 15 amino acids. Germline trimming cut 4 bases from V and 2 bases from J; bases unmatched to any gene: 5. CDR3: CASSPSGSLPYEQYF. CDR3 DNA sequence: TGCGCCAGCAGCCCTAGCGGGAGTCTCCCCTACGAGCAGTACTTC.

This clonotype showed up many times. The chain joins TRBV15 to TRBJ2-1; D unresolved. In germline, CDR1 is LNHNV, CDR2 YYDKDF (reference sequence). The CDR3 loop spans 15 amino acids. Trimming left V 1 base short and J 8 bases short, with 15 bases between. In DNA, the CDR3 is TGTGCCACCAGCAGAGTCCGATCGGGTAACTATGAGCAGTTCTTC. Amino acid sequence: CATSRVRSGNYEQFF.

About this clonotype: A junction end diverges from the germline sequence, so it may reflect a read error. This chain links TRBV11-2 with TRBJ1-2; 7 nucleotides agree with TRBD1. Looked up from germline, CDR1 is SGHAT and CDR2 is FQNNGV. CDR3 size: 15 residues. CDR3 sequence reads: CASSGDSRAGYDYTF. The CDR3 nucleotides are TGTGCCAGCAGTGGGGACAGTCGGGCGGGTTATGACTACACCTTC.

As for this clonotype: A read error may be the cause here, since a much bigger clone is one base away. The rearrangement links TRBV11-2 to TRBJ2-3; 7 bases map to TRBD1. Germline CDR1 reads SGHAT; CDR2 reads FQNNGV. This CDR3 has 16 amino acids. The DNA of the CDR3 is TGTGCCAGCAACTTAGGGAGACAGGGACGGGCAGATACGCAGTATTTT. Translation: CASNLGRQGRADTQYF.

This clonotype was detected ten times or more. The genes are TRBV20-1 and TRBJ1-5; no clear D. V lost 4 bases and J 8 bases, leaving 15 bases between the germline ends. The CDR3 sequence is 13 residues long. Germline loops: CDR1 DFQATT, CDR2 SNEGSKA (reference sequence). Written as DNA, the CDR3 is TGCAGTGCTACTTCCGCTAACGCGGAGCCCCAGCATTTT. It specifies CSATSANAEPQHF.

The V gene is TRBV3-1, the J gene TRBJ2-1; maybe TRBD1 (5 bases). This CDR3 region has 12 residues. Looked up from germline, CDR1 is LGHDT and CDR2 is YNNKEL (reference sequence). With 0 bases removed from V and 8 bases from J, the gap between germline ends came to 5 bases. CDR3 DNA sequence: TGTGCCAGCAGCCAAGAGGGGCATGAGCAGTTCTTC. It translates to CASSQEGHEQFF.

Ten or more counts support this clonotype. V and J are TRBV15 and TRBJ2-5; 7 bases fit TRBD1. With 4 bases clipped from V and 0 bases from J, the junction kept 5 bases outside the gene matches. CDR1 and CDR2 (germline): LNHNV, YYDKDF (reference sequence). The CDR3 runs to 15 residues. The CDR3, as DNA: TGTGCCACCAGCACGGGACAGAGGTACCAAGAGACCCAGTACTTC. Translated: CATSTGQRYQETQYF.

This clonotype was seen repeatedly, ten times or more. The chain couples TRBV3-1 to TRBJ1-2; D remains ambiguous. Germline CDR1 is LGHDT and CDR2 is YNNKEL (reference sequence). Trimming stripped 1 base from V and 3 bases from J, with 6 bases between. This CDR3 comprises 13 residues. The CDR3 DNA follows: TGTGCCAGCAGCCAAGTCGAAGACTATGGCTACACCTTC. Encoded protein: CASSQVEDYGYTF.

This clonotype was recorded at least ten times. The CDR3 reads CASSIAGPNTDTQYF. CDR3 nucleotide sequence: TGTGCCAGTAGTATAGCGGGACCAAACACAGATACGCAGTATTTT. This sequence joins TRBV19 and TRBJ2-3; either TRBD1 or TRBD2 may fit D (5 bases each). The CDR3 length is 15 residues. The V gene's germline CDR1 is LNHDA and CDR2 SQIVND (reference sequence). V was shortened by 1 base and J by 2 bases, with 10 bases between the two germline ends.

This clonotype has ten or more counts. The J gene is TRBJ2-7, the V gene TRBV12-3 or TRBV12-4; D is unclear. This CDR3 spans 16 amino acids. The V gene lost 1 base and the J gene lost 0 bases, with 13 bases spanning the gap. CDR3 loop: CASSLGSSSSSYEQYF. CDR3 nucleotide sequence: TGTGCCAGCAGTTTAGGGTCCAGCTCAAGCTCCTACGAGCAGTACTTC.

Many counts were recorded for this clonotype. This sequence joins TRBV6-2 or TRBV6-3 and TRBJ2-2; possible D gene TRBD2, 7 bases. This CDR3 has 14 amino acids. V dropped 4 bases and J dropped 5 bases, with 11 bases sitting between them. Germline lookup yields CDR1 MNHEY and CDR2 SVGEGT. This CDR3 reads CASSSAGATGELFF. The CDR3 DNA reads TGTGCCAGCAGTTCGGCGGGGGCTACCGGGGAGCTGTTTTTT.

At least ten counts were recorded for this clonotype. The chain combines TRBV10-1 with TRBJ2-3; either TRBD1 or TRBD2 may fit D (5 bases each). V shed 3 bases and J shed 3 bases, with 13 bases lying between them. This CDR3 spans 15 amino acids. Germline V CDR1 and CDR2: WNHNN, SYGVQD (reference sequence). CDR3 in amino acids: CASSERTGLTDTQYF. The DNA of the CDR3 is TGCGCCAGCAGTGAAAGGACGGGGCTAACAGATACGCAGTATTTT.

This clonotype was observed many times. V usage is TRBV12-3 or TRBV12-4 and J usage is TRBJ2-3; 10 bases line up with TRBD2. The junction had 5 bases not matched to a gene; V was cut back by 3 bases and J by 5 bases. The CDR3 runs to 15 residues. This CDR3 is CASSFSGRAVDTQYF. CDR3 DNA: TGTGCCAGCAGTTTCAGCGGGAGGGCAGTAGATACGCAGTATTTT.

At least ten counts were recorded for this clonotype. The CDR3 is CASSYTSPREEQYF. Here the CDR3 DNA reads TGTGCCAGCAGTTACACTTCCCCTCGAGAGGAGCAGTACTTC. This chain joins TRBV6-2 or TRBV6-3 and TRBJ2-7; D gene unclear. Looked up from germline, CDR1 is MNHEY and CDR2 is SVGEGT. Trimming removed 2 bases at V and 7 bases at J, with 15 bases between. The CDR3 is made up of 14 amino acids.

This clonotype has ten or more counts. The genes are TRBV12-3 or TRBV12-4 and TRBJ1-3, with no clear D. The CDR3 sequence is 16 residues long. V shed 1 base and J shed 0 bases, with 10 bases lying between them. The CDR3 loop reads CASSLDGPYSGNTIYF. DNA of the CDR3: TGTGCCAGCAGTTTAGACGGCCCGTACTCTGGAAACACCATATATTTT.

Comment on this clonotype: This sequence may be a read error, since a much larger clone differs from it by one base. The chain recombines TRBV6-2 or TRBV6-3 with TRBJ1-2, with unresolved D. The CDR3 is 13 amino acids. Germline V gene data show CDR1 as MNHEY and CDR2 as SVGEGT. CDR3 region: CVSSDGALYGYTF. In DNA, the CDR3 is TGTGTCAGCAGCGACGGAGCCCTCTATGGCTACACCTTC.

This clonotype was counted only a few times. The CDR3, as DNA: TGTGCCAGCAGCCGAGGGGGCGTGAGTTCACCCCTCCACTTT. It codes for CASSRGGVSSPLHF. V usage is TRBV12-3 or TRBV12-4 and J usage is TRBJ1-6; 7 bases are shared with TRBD1. The CDR3 covers 14 residues. With V trimmed by 6 bases and J by 9 bases, 8 bases remained unmatched.